The 8 T cell receptor beta chains below all came from one sample that was sequenced in a study of blood T cell repertoires in COVID-19. The protocol was immunoSEQ multiplex PCR, while the TCRdb copy is restricted to in-frame clones and leaves out a portion. The sample contains about 87,000 clones, approximately 89% of which appear only once. Sequenced material: peripheral blood. These receptors were collected from an elderly man with acute or convalescent COVID-19.

This clone appeared once. This chain connects TRBV28 to TRBJ1-5, with D possibly matching TRBD1 (5 bases). This CDR3 is built from 12 residues. CDR1 MDHEN and CDR2 SYDVKM come from the germline V gene. V was trimmed by 5 bases and J by 8 bases, leaving 10 bases between them. CDR3 DNA: TGTGCCAGCAGTCAGATAGGGGAGCCCCAGCATTTT. This translates into CASSQIGEPQHF.

This clone was picked up one time. The chain uses TRBV6-2 or TRBV6-3 and TRBJ1-1; 10 bases line up with TRBD1. The length of the CDR3 is 12 residues. The germline V gene encodes CDR1 MNHEY and CDR2 SVGEGT. V lost 6 bases and J lost 11; bases outside the gene matches: 6. In nucleotides, the CDR3 is TGTGCCAGCAGCAGACAGGGGGCAGGGGCTTTCTTT. Encoded protein: CASSRQGAGAFF.

The rearrangement joins TRBV19 to TRBJ1-6; D remains ambiguous. This CDR3 comprises 15 residues. The V gene's germline CDR1 is LNHDA and CDR2 SQIVND (reference sequence). The V and J ends lost 4 bases and 5 bases respectively, with 12 bases between them. The CDR3 DNA follows: TGTGCCAGTAGTAAGCCGGAGTCAAATAATTCACCCCTCCACTTT. It is translated as CASSKPESNNSPLHF.

In its sample, this clone was seen once. This sequence joins TRBV18 and TRBJ1-1, with D unclear. Trimming removed 5 bases at V and 1 base at J, with 8 bases between. CDR3 length equals 13 residues. Germline CDR1 and CDR2: KGHSH and LQKENI. CDR3 in amino acids: CASSGAPNTEAFF. The CDR3 nucleotides read TGTGCCAGCTCAGGTGCGCCGAACACTGAAGCTTTCTTT.

This clone has a handful of counts. The chain has TRBV7-8 and TRBJ2-6; TRBD1 matches 9 bases. This CDR3 comprises 17 residues. With V trimmed by 5 bases and J by 0 bases, 5 bases remained unmatched. Germline V gene data show CDR1 as SGHVS and CDR2 as FQNEAQ. The CDR3 sequence is CASSPGTGYSGANVLTF. CDR3 bases: TGTGCCAGCAGCCCCGGGACAGGGTACTCTGGGGCCAACGTCCTGACTTTC.

The gene calls are TRBV10-2 and TRBJ2-4; 7 nucleotides align to TRBD1. With 2 bases clipped from V and 4 bases from J, the junction kept 5 bases outside the gene matches. The CDR3 loop spans 15 amino acids. Germline CDR1 and CDR2: WSHSY and SAAADI. CDR3 protein: CASSEQGTVKNIQYF. CDR3 DNA sequence: TGCGCCAGCAGTGAGCAGGGGACAGTTAAAAACATTCAGTACTTC.

The chain combines TRBV6-2 or TRBV6-3 with TRBJ1-1; D is unresolved. The V end was cut by 1 base, the J end by 3 bases, with 3 bases between. The CDR3 covers 12 residues. Germline V lookup: CDR1 MNHEY, CDR2 SVGEGT. CDR3 DNA: TGTGCCAGCAGTTACTGGCACACTGAAGCTTTCTTT. It yields the protein CASSYWHTEAFF.

The V gene is TRBV5-1, the J gene TRBJ2-2; D remains unclear. Germline-derived CDR1 and CDR2 are SGHRS and YFSETQ. The CDR3 has 14 residues. The ends were cut back, 4 bases at V and 0 bases at J, with 7 bases in the middle. CDR3 coding DNA: TGCGCCAGCAGCCCACTGACGAACACCGGGGAGCTGTTTTTT. Translation: CASSPLTNTGELFF.